These 29 T cell receptor beta chains share one sample of origin, sequenced in a study of cytomegalovirus exposure and HLA in healthy donors. Generated by immunoSEQ multiplex PCR, the TCRdb table keeps only in-frame clones and is missing some. The sample comprises about 86,000 clones, 93% of which are singletons, and roughly 0.62% rests with the top ten. Sequenced material: PBMCs. The receptors were sampled from a man between 18 and 35 years old in good health and CMV-seronegative.

The chain carries TRBV27 and TRBJ1-5; a weak D match, TRBD1 (5 bases). Germline CDR1 MNHEY, CDR2 SMNVEV (reference sequence). The CDR3 is 13 residues long. V was pared by 3 bases and J by 4 bases, with 7 bases between. This CDR3 reads CASSFRVNQPQHF. The CDR3 DNA is TGTGCCAGCAGTTTCAGGGTTAATCAGCCCCAGCATTTT.

This chain uses TRBV4-1 with TRBJ2-7, with 12 nucleotides matching TRBD2. The germline V gene encodes CDR1 MGHRA and CDR2 YSYEKL. The CDR3 spans 19 residues. V dropped 4 bases and J dropped 7; count of bases not matched to a gene: 20. The CDR3 protein is CASSPGVITSGGFRREQYF. DNA of the CDR3: TGCGCCAGCAGCCCGGGGGTGATAACTAGCGGGGGGTTCCGGAGGGAGCAGTACTTC.

The chain recombines TRBV5-4 with TRBJ1-3, with TRBD1 matching over 8 bases. Germline CDR1 SGHNT, CDR2 YYREEE (reference sequence). V shed 4 bases and J 0 bases; nucleotides not matched to a gene: 6. The CDR3 loop spans 16 amino acids. The chain's CDR3 is CASSRDRQSSGNTIYF. The CDR3, as DNA: TGTGCCAGCAGCCGGGACAGGCAAAGCTCTGGAAACACCATATATTTT.

V is TRBV2 and J is TRBJ1-1, with 7 bases that match TRBD1. CDR1 SNHLY and CDR2 FYNNEI come from the germline V gene. V was pared by 0 bases and J by 7 bases, with 5 bases of the junction left unmatched. The CDR3 consists of 14 residues. The CDR3 sequence is CASSEAGQVHEAFF. The DNA of the CDR3 is TGTGCCAGCAGTGAAGCTGGACAGGTCCATGAAGCTTTCTTT.

The V call is TRBV5-4, the J call TRBJ2-5; D is ambiguous. The V gene lost 1 base and the J gene lost 5 bases, with 6 bases spanning the gap. The germline gives CDR1 SGHNT, CDR2 YYREEE (reference sequence). The CDR3 spans 12 residues. The CDR3 protein is CASSLRRETQYF. CDR3 nucleotides: TGTGCCAGCAGCTTGCGTCGGGAGACCCAGTACTTC.

The genes are TRBV23-1 and TRBJ2-7; 9 positions match TRBD1. TRBV23-1 is recorded as an ORF, its role being uncertain. This CDR3 contains 14 residues. With 1 base clipped from V and 5 bases from J, the junction kept 3 bases outside the gene matches. CDR3 bases: TGCGCCAGCAGTCAATTACGGGACAGGGACGAGCAGTACTTC. It encodes CASSQLRDRDEQYF.

The J gene is TRBJ1-6, the V gene TRBV21-1. TRBV21-1 is annotated as a pseudogene. CDR3 length: 16 amino acids. The chain's CDR3 is CASSVSRGWERSPLHF. CDR3 nucleotide sequence: TGTGCCAGCAGCGTATCTCGGGGTTGGGAGCGGTCACCCCTCCACTTT.

The chain joins TRBV6-4 to TRBJ1-1, with TRBD1 matching over 7 bases. Germline CDR1 reads MRHNA; CDR2 reads SNTAGT. CDR3 length: 14 residues. The V and J ends lost 3 bases and 6 bases, in that order; junction bases with no gene match: 7. CDR3 in DNA: TGTGCCAGCAGTGAACAGGGGAGGTCAGCTGAAGCTTTCTTT. Translation gives CASSEQGRSAEAFF.

The rearrangement uses TRBV5-6 and TRBJ1-2, with D tentatively TRBD1 (5 bases). The CDR3 has 15 amino acids. Per the germline V gene, CDR1 is SGHDT and CDR2 is YYEEEE. Between the trimmed V and J ends, which lost 4 bases and 4 bases, there was a span of 17 bases. The CDR3 loop is CASSADGQWGYGYTF. DNA of the CDR3: TGTGCCAGCAGCGCGGACGGACAATGGGGCTATGGCTACACCTTC.

This sequence joins TRBV7-2 and TRBJ1-4, with TRBD1 matching 9 bases. J lost 8 bases, V lost 5 bases, and 9 bases had no gene match. The V gene's germline CDR1 is SGHTA and CDR2 FQGNSA. The CDR3 has 15 residues. DNA for the CDR3: TGTGCCAGCAGCATAGGCAGACAGGGGGGGGAAAAACTGTTTTTT. Translating it yields CASSIGRQGGEKLFF.

V usage is TRBV29-1 and J usage is TRBJ1-1; the match to TRBD1 covers 8 bases. Germline CDR1 SQVTM, CDR2 ANQGSEA. J lost 0 bases, V lost 6 bases, and 6 bases had no gene match. CDR3 length: 14 amino acids. The CDR3 is CSVLGQGLNTEAFF. The CDR3 DNA sequence: TGCAGCGTCCTAGGACAGGGCTTGAACACTGAAGCTTTCTTT.

The chain combines TRBV6-4 with TRBJ2-2, with D tentatively TRBD1 (6 bases). Trimming shortened V by 5 bases and J by 6 bases, and 10 bases separated the two germline ends. CDR1 and CDR2 from the germline V gene are MRHNA and SNTAGT. The CDR3 extends over 13 amino acids. The CDR3 protein is CASSRQVSGELFF. The CDR3 DNA is TGTGCCAGCAGTAGACAGGTGTCCGGGGAGCTGTTTTTT.

The chain couples TRBV29-1 to TRBJ2-3, with a weak D call TRBD1 (6 bases). The CDR3 sequence is 14 residues long. The germline V and J ends were trimmed by 6 bases and 7 bases, with 20 bases remaining between them. The germline gives CDR1 SQVTM, CDR2 ANQGSEA. CDR3 DNA sequence: TGCAGCGTCCGCCCCCGGGACATTACTAATACGCAGTATTTT. It specifies CSVRPRDITNTQYF.

V and J are TRBV18 and TRBJ1-2; 11 nucleotides match TRBD1. This CDR3 region has 17 residues. The trim removed 4 bases at V and 4 bases at J, leaving 11 bases unmatched. Germline CDR1 KGHSH, CDR2 LQKENI. The CDR3 spells CASSLALPDRGLYGYTF. CDR3 sequence (DNA): TGTGCCAGCTCACTAGCCCTCCCGGACAGGGGGCTCTATGGCTACACCTTC.

This clone appeared a single time. V usage is TRBV11-2 and J usage is TRBJ1-1; weak D call: TRBD1 (5 bases). V dropped 5 bases and J dropped 4 bases, with 17 bases sitting between them. This CDR3 region has 15 residues. Per the germline V gene, CDR1 is SGHAT and CDR2 is FQNNGV. The CDR3 DNA follows: TGTGCCAGCAGCCAAAGGTGGGGCCGGAGCACTGAAGCTTTCTTT. Residues: CASSQRWGRSTEAFF. Full variable domain (outside the CDR3, taken from reference TRBV11-2 and TRBJ1-1): EAGVAQSPRYKIIEKRQSVAFWCNPISGHATLYWYQQILGQGPKLLIQFQNNGVVDDSQLPKDRFSAERLKGVDSTLKIQPAKLEDSAVYLCASSQRWGRSTEAFFGQGTRLTVV.

This chain joins TRBV18 and TRBJ2-7; TRBD1 is a possible D gene (6 bases). The V and J ends lost 6 bases and 3 bases respectively, with 15 bases between them. Germline V gene sequence: CDR1 KGHSH, CDR2 LQKENI. This CDR3 has 14 amino acids. CDR3 coding DNA: TGTGCCAGCTCCCTAGACAGGTTAGGCTACGAGCAGTACTTC. Protein: CASSLDRLGYEQYF.

V gene TRBV11-3 combines with J gene TRBJ1-1; no clear D. The CDR3 sequence is 13 residues long. Trimming left V 4 bases short and J 6 bases short, with 12 bases between. CDR1 is SGHNT, CDR2 YENEEA, per germline. The CDR3 spells CASSSREGSEAFF. Here the CDR3 DNA reads TGTGCCAGCAGCTCCCGGGAGGGATCTGAAGCTTTCTTT.

Details on this clone: Other DNA sequences in this sample translate to the same CDR3. The rearrangement links TRBV7-2 to TRBJ2-7, with 8 positions matching TRBD2. The CDR3 has 15 amino acids. Looked up from germline, CDR1 is SGHTA and CDR2 is FQGNSA. V lost 2 bases, J lost 2 bases, and 5 bases stayed unmatched. The CDR3 loop is CASSLTSGGPYEQYF. Written as DNA, the CDR3 is TGTGCCAGCAGCTTAACTAGCGGAGGACCCTACGAGCAGTACTTC.

This chain joins TRBV6-1 and TRBJ1-1, with 10 bases matching TRBD1. CDR1 MNHNS and CDR2 SASEGT come from the germline V gene. The CDR3 spans 18 residues. With 4 bases clipped from V and 1 base from J, the junction kept 12 bases outside the gene matches. CDR3 DNA: TGTGCCAGCAGTGGTTTTCGGGGGACAGGGGTACCGAACACTGAAGCTTTCTTT. Protein product: CASSGFRGTGVPNTEAFF.

V is TRBV4-1 and J is TRBJ2-7, with 8 bases fitting TRBD2. J lost 6 bases, V lost 3 bases, and 13 bases had no gene match. CDR3 length: 16 amino acids. Germline CDR1 reads MGHRA; CDR2 reads YSYEKL. CDR3 loop: CASSQQYSGALSEQYF. The CDR3 DNA reads TGCGCCAGCAGCCAGCAATATAGCGGGGCCTTAAGCGAGCAGTACTTC.

This chain uses TRBV7-2 with TRBJ1-5; TRBD1 matches at 9 bases. The length of the CDR3 is 15 residues. The V and J ends lost 4 bases and 2 bases, in that order; junction bases with no gene match: 3. CDR1 is SGHTA and CDR2 is FQGNSA in the germline V gene. CDR3 region: CASSWTGEGNQPQHF. DNA for the CDR3: TGTGCCAGCAGCTGGACAGGGGAAGGCAATCAGCCCCAGCATTTT. Variable domain in full (rest from reference TRBV7-2 and TRBJ1-5): GAGVSQSPSNKVTEKGKDVELRCDPISGHTALYWYRQSLGQGLEFLIYFQGNSAPDKSGLPSDRFSAERTGGSVSTLTIQRTQQEDSAVYLCASSWTGEGNQPQHFGDGTRLSIL.

The gene calls are TRBV7-9 and TRBJ2-7; D not certain. This CDR3 is 12 amino acids long. The V end lost 1 base, the J end lost 2 bases, and 3 bases lay between the germline ends. The germline V gene encodes CDR1 SEHNR and CDR2 FQNEAQ (reference sequence). CDR3 sequence (DNA): TGTGCCAGCAGCTTAGGTACCTACGAGCAGTACTTC. Protein: CASSLGTYEQYF. The full variable domain, in which reference TRBV7-9 and TRBJ2-7 provide the parts outside the CDR3, is DTGVSQNPRHKITKRGQNVTFRCDPISEHNRLYWYRQTLGQGPEFLTYFQNEAQLEKSRLLSDRFSAERPKGSFSTLEIQRTEQGDSAMYLCASSLGTYEQYFGPGTRLTVT.

J is TRBJ1-5 and V is TRBV6-1; D call uncertain. The CDR3 is made up of 16 amino acids. V was shortened by 0 bases and J by 0 bases, with 9 bases between the two germline ends. The germline V gene has CDR1 MNHNS and CDR2 SASEGT. The CDR3 coding sequence is TGTGCCAGCAGTGAAGCCCGCGTGTATAGCAATCAGCCCCAGCATTTT. This encodes CASSEARVYSNQPQHF.

In this sample, this clone turned up a few times. This rearrangement joins TRBV4-3 to TRBJ2-6; TRBD1 might be the D (5 bases). The CDR3 covers 16 residues. Looked up from germline, CDR1 is LGHNA and CDR2 is YSLEER. The V gene lost 0 bases and the J gene lost 0 bases, with 6 bases spanning the gap. The CDR3 here is CASSQDQGSGANVLTF. CDR3 coding DNA: TGCGCCAGCAGCCAAGACCAGGGCTCTGGGGCCAACGTCCTGACTTTC.

The chain has TRBV6-5 and TRBJ1-5, with D perhaps matching TRBD1 (6 bases). V was trimmed by 6 bases and J by 5 bases, leaving 14 bases between them. The CDR3 sequence is 14 residues long. The germline V gene has CDR1 MNHEY and CDR2 SVGAGI. The CDR3 reads CASRPGGSYQPQHF. The CDR3 region has the DNA TGTGCCAGCAGACCTGGGGGCTCTTATCAGCCCCAGCATTTT.

The chain uses TRBV7-3 and TRBJ2-3, with D maybe TRBD2 (5 bases). V was shortened by 6 bases and J by 0 bases, with 13 bases between the two germline ends. Germline lookup yields CDR1 SGHTA and CDR2 FQGTGA. The CDR3 is 15 amino acids. In DNA, the CDR3 is TGTGCCAGCAGTTCTGTAGGCGGGAGCACAGATACGCAGTATTTT. This codes for CASSSVGGSTDTQYF.

Only one count was recorded for this clone. The genes are TRBV14 and TRBJ2-1, with unresolved D. The length of the CDR3 is 11 residues. With 4 bases removed from V and 6 bases from J, the gap between germline ends came to 4 bases. CDR1 SGHDN and CDR2 FVKESK come from the germline V gene. This CDR3 is CASSLRNEQFF. The DNA for the CDR3 is TGTGCCAGCAGCCTTCGCAATGAGCAGTTCTTC. The full variable domain, its missing parts supplied by reference TRBV14 and TRBJ2-1, is EAGVTQFPSHSVIEKGQTVTLRCDPISGHDNLYWYRRVMGKEIKFLLHFVKESKQDESGMPNNRFLAERTGGTYSTLKVQPAELEDSGVYFCASSLRNEQFFGPGTRLTVL.

This chain links TRBV5-1 with TRBJ1-2; TRBD1 aligns across 8 bases. The CDR3 extends over 14 amino acids. CDR1 is SGHRS and CDR2 is YFSETQ in the germline V gene. Unmatched junction bases numbered 7, after V lost 3 bases and J lost 6 bases. The CDR3 bases are TGCGCCAGCAGCTCCAGGACAGGGTACGATGGCTACACCTTC. This encodes CASSSRTGYDGYTF.

V usage is TRBV6-6 and J usage is TRBJ2-4; perhaps TRBD1 as D (6 bases). The V gene's germline CDR1 is MNHNY and CDR2 SVGAGI (reference sequence). The CDR3 runs 14 residues. Trimming took off 5 bases at V and 7 bases at J, with 15 bases between the two ends. CDR3 amino acids: CASSPNRANNIQYF. The CDR3 DNA follows: TGTGCCAGCAGTCCTAACAGGGCTAATAACATTCAGTACTTC.